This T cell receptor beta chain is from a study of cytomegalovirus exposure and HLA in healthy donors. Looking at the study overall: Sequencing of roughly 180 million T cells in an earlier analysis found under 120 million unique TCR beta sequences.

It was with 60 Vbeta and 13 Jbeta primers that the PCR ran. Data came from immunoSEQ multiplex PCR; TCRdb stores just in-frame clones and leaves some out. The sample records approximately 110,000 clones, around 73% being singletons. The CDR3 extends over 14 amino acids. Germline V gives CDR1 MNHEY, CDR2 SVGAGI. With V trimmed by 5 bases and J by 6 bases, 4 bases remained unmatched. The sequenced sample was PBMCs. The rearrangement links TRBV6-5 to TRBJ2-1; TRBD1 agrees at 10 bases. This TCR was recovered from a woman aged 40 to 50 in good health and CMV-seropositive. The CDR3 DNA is TGTGCCAGCAGTACGGGGACAGGGGCCAATGAGCAGTTCTTC. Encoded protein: CASSTGTGANEQFF.